The 2 T cell receptor beta chains given below trace back to one sample, sequenced in a study of human T cells and chemical hapten exposure. One entry per CDR3 protein results from TCRdb running MiXCR on the RACE reads. The sample lists more than 65,000 distinct CDR3 sequences, 10% seen once, with around 1.3% in the top ten. Specified time point: patch test 1, 2 weeks after DPC sensitization. As to treatment: therapeutic diphenylcyclopropenone sensitization with weekly scalp DPC. This specimen was whole blood, taken in connection with sensitization to the hapten diphenylcyclopropenone (DPC). These receptors originate from a woman in her forties or fifties with alopecia areata. Some clones in this sample may be carry-over from other donors' samples.

This clonotype was seen many times. The rearrangement uses TRBV29-1 and TRBJ2-1; D is perhaps TRBD2 (6 bases). The CDR3 length is 14 residues. CDR1 and CDR2 from the germline V gene are SQVTM and ANQGSEA. Trimming pared 3 bases from V and 2 bases from J, leaving 11 bases between. CDR3 in DNA: TGCAGCGTTGAGGGGACTGGGGCCTACAATGAGCAGTTCTTC. Protein product: CSVEGTGAYNEQFF.

This clonotype was seen only a few times. The chain has TRBV7-9 and TRBJ1-1; D is ambiguous. CDR3 length: 13 residues. CDR1 is SEHNR and CDR2 is FQNEAQ in the germline V gene (reference sequence). V dropped 3 bases and J dropped 5 bases, with 10 bases sitting between them. The CDR3 loop is CASSLGFRTEAFF. The CDR3 DNA follows: TGTGCCAGCAGCTTGGGGTTTCGGACTGAAGCTTTCTTT.